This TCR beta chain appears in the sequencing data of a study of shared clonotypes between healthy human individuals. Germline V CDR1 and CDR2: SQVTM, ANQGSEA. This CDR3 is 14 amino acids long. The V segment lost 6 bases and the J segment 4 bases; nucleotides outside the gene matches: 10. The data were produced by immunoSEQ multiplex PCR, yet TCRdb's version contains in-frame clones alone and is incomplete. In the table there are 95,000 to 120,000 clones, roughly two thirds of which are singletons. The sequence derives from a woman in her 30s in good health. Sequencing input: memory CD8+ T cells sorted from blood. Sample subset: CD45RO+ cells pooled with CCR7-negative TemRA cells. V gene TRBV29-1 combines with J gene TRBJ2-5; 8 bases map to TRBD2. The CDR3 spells CSVAPTSVGETQYF. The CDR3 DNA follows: TGCAGCGTAGCCCCGACTAGCGTGGGAGAGACCCAGTACTTC.